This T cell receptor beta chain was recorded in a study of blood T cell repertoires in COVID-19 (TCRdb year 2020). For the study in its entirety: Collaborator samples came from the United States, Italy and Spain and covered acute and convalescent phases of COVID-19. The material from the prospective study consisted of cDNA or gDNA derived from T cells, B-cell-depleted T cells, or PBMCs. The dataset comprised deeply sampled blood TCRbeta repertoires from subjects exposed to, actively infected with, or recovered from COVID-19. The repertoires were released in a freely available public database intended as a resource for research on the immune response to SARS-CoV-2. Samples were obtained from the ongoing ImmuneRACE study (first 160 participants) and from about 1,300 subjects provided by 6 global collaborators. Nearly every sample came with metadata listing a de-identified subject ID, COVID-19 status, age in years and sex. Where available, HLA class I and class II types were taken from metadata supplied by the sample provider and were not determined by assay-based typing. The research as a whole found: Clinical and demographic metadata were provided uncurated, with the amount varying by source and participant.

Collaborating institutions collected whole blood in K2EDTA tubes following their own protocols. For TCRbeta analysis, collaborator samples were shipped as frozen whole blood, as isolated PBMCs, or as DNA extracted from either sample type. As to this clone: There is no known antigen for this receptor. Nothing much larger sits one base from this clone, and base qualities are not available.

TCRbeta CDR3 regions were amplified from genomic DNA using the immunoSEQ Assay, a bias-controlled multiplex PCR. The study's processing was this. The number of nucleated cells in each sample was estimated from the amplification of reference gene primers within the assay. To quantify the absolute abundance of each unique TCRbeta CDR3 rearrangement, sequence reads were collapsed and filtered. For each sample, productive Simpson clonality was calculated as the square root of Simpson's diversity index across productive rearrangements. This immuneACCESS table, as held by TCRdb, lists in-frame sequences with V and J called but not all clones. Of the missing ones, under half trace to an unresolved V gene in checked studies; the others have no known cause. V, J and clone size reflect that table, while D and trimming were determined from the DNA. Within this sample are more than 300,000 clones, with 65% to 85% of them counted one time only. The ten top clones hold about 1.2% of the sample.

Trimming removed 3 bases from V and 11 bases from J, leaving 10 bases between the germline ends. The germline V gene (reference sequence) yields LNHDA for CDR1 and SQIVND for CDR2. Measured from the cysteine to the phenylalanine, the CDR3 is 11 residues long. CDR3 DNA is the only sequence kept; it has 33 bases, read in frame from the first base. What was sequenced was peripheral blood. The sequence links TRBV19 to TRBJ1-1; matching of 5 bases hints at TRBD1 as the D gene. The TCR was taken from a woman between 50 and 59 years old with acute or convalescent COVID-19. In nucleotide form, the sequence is TGTGCCAGTAGTATTGAGGGGAGGGCTTTCTTT. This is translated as CASSIEGRAFF. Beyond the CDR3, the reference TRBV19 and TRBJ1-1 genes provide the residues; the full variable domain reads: DGGITQSPKYLFRKEGQNVTLSCEQNLNHDAMYWYRQDPGQGLRLIYYSQIVNDFQKGDIAEGYSVSREKKESFPLTVTSAQKNPTAFYLCASSIEGRAFFGQGTRLTVV.